This TCR beta chain was recorded in a study of identical twins. The sample holds a few counts of this clonotype. Antigen specificity is unknown. Study-wide findings and caveats: Out-of-frame TCR alpha sharing observed in monozygotic twins exceeded model estimates.

V was shortened by 7 bases and J by 2 bases, with 15 bases between the two germline ends. This CDR3 is built from 14 residues. A universal primer site was added by template switching, and unique molecular identifiers were carried by the cDNA. TCRdb processed the 5' RACE reads anew with MiXCR; each CDR3 protein has one entry. The sample includes 700,000 or so distinct CDR3 sequences, over 20% of them seen just once. Another study also made use of these data, one on T cells expressing NK-cell markers. That work adds: It was sorted CD3+CD56-NKG2C+, CD3+CD56+NKG2C- and CD3+CD56+NKG2C+ T cells that provided the TCR beta repertoires. The eight sequenced donors comprised seven who were HCMV-seropositive and one who was seronegative.

The clonotype was recovered from a woman in her late teens or twenties in good health. The rearrangement uses TRBV12-3 or TRBV12-4 and TRBJ2-7; D might be TRBD1 (6 bases). Material for sequencing was PBMCs. The CDR3 sequence: CASTDRDTTYEQYF. The CDR3 nucleotides read TGTGCCAGCACCGACCGGGACACCACCTACGAGCAGTACTTC.